This T cell receptor (beta chain) is from a study of CD8 T cells in ankylosing spondylitis. General study findings and limits: A motif of under 10 highly homologous TCR beta variants was seen as apparently characteristic of ankylosing spondylitis blood. A subset of motif variants has previously been described in the synovial fluid and blood of reactive arthritis. Reports say disease-linked clones showed up significantly more in matched ankylosing spondylitis synovial fluid.

TCRdb itself ran the 5' RACE reads through MiXCR, one entry per CDR3 protein. The table shows 450,000 to 550,000 distinct CDR3 sequences, with about 5.4% occurring only once. This clonotype has more than one count but fewer than ten. Its matching antigen is unknown. Source material: blood, either unsorted or a sorted T cell fraction (not recorded which). The receptor was derived from a male donor with ankylosing spondylitis.

DNA for the CDR3: TGCAGTGCTAGAGGCTTCCGGGACAGAGTTTATGAGCAGTTCTTC. Protein product: CSARGFRDRVYEQFF. The J gene is TRBJ2-1, the V gene TRBV20-1; 7 nucleotides line up with TRBD1. Per the germline V gene, CDR1 is DFQATT and CDR2 is SNEGSKA (reference sequence). CDR3 length: 15 amino acids. V lost 1 base, J lost 8 bases, and 11 bases stayed unmatched.